Following are 10 T cell receptor beta chains from one sample sequenced in a study of blood T cell repertoires in COVID-19. Only in-frame clones appear in the TCRdb table, and some are missing; sequencing was by immunoSEQ multiplex PCR. This table has tens of thousands of clones, about nine tenths appearing once. Specimen: peripheral blood. The receptors shown here come from a man in his sixties with acute or convalescent COVID-19.

This chain links TRBV11-2 with TRBJ1-6; D is perhaps TRBD1 (5 bases). CDR3 length: 17 residues. V dropped 0 bases and J dropped 0 bases, with 9 bases sitting between them. The germline V gene encodes CDR1 SGHAT and CDR2 FQNNGV. The CDR3 region is CASSLDGGSSYNSPLHF. In DNA form, the CDR3 reads TGTGCCAGCAGCTTAGATGGGGGGAGCTCCTATAATTCACCCCTCCACTTT.

The chain recombines TRBV3-1 (or the pseudogene TRBV3-2) with TRBJ1-1; D uncertain. The CDR3 runs 15 residues. V was trimmed by 4 bases and J by 4 bases, leaving 16 bases between them. Germline V CDR1 and CDR2: LGHDT, YNNKEL (reference sequence). In DNA form, the CDR3 reads TGTGCCAGCAGCCTTGGAGGTCGAGGCACCACTGAAGCTTTCTTT. As protein: CASSLGGRGTTEAFF.

This chain links TRBV25-1 with TRBJ2-5; unclear D gene. The germline CDR1 and CDR2 sequences are MGHDK and SYGVNS. The V end was cut by 3 bases, the J end by 6 bases, with 17 bases between. The CDR3 length is 15 residues. The CDR3 is CASSEKQGKEQTQYF. CDR3 nucleotides: TGTGCCAGCAGTGAGAAGCAAGGAAAGGAGCAGACCCAGTACTTC. Full variable domain (missing parts from reference TRBV25-1 and TRBJ2-5): EADIYQTPRYLVIGTGKKITLECSQTMGHDKMYWYQQDPGMELHLIHYSYGVNSTEKGDLSSESTVSRIRTEHFPLTLESARPSHTSQYLCASSEKQGKEQTQYFGPGTRLLVL.

This chain links TRBV27 with TRBJ2-7, with 7 nucleotides matching TRBD1. This CDR3 region has 15 residues. Germline lookup yields CDR1 MNHEY and CDR2 SMNVEV (reference sequence). The ends lost 5 bases at V and 2 bases at J; junction bases unmatched: 9. Written as DNA, the CDR3 is TGTGCCAGCAGTGGGACCGGGACAGTTCCCTACGAGCAGTACTTC. Its protein is CASSGTGTVPYEQYF.

The chain employs TRBV7-2 and TRBJ1-6, with 9 bases aligning to TRBD1. This CDR3 comprises 15 residues. Germline assignment: CDR1 SGHTA and CDR2 FQGNSA. V lost 5 bases and J lost 9; bases outside the gene matches: 8. Written as DNA, the CDR3 is TGTGCCAGCAGCCCCCGGGACAGGGTTAGTTCACCCCTCCACTTT. Its translation is CASSPRDRVSSPLHF.

The V and J genes are TRBV19 and TRBJ1-3; TRBD1 aligns across 7 bases. CDR1 LNHDA and CDR2 SQIVND come from the germline V gene (reference sequence). There are 15 residues in the CDR3. V lost 5 bases and J lost 0; bases outside the gene matches: 4. The DNA for the CDR3 is TGTGCCAGTAGTCTCAGGGGGTCCTCTGGAAACACCATATATTTT. This encodes CASSLRGSSGNTIYF.

For the CDR3, the DNA is TGTGCCAGCAGCTTGGGACAGTACTACGAGCAGTACTTC. It yields the protein CASSLGQYYEQYF. This chain joins TRBV5-4 and TRBJ2-7, with D perhaps TRBD1 (5 bases). The CDR3 is made up of 13 amino acids. Trimming left V 0 bases short and J 3 bases short, with 7 bases between. Looked up from germline, CDR1 is SGHNT and CDR2 is YYREEE (reference sequence).

The chain uses TRBV4-2 and TRBJ1-2, with a weak D call TRBD1 (6 bases). V was shortened by 3 bases and J by 4 bases, with 18 bases between the two germline ends. CDR1 is LGHNA and CDR2 is YNFKEQ in the germline V gene. CDR3 length: 16 amino acids. The CDR3 loop is CASSQGAGMVGYGYTF. The CDR3 DNA is TGTGCCAGCAGCCAGGGGGCCGGTATGGTTGGCTATGGCTACACCTTC.

The V call is TRBV14, the J call TRBJ2-7, with 8 positions matching TRBD1. J lost 6 bases, V lost 3 bases, and 7 bases had no gene match. Germline CDR1 reads SGHDN; CDR2 reads FVKESK. CDR3 length: 14 residues. The CDR3 bases are TGTGCCAGCAGCCATCTGGGACAGGCAGGCGAGCAGTACTTC. Translation: CASSHLGQAGEQYF. The variable domain in full, completed from reference TRBV14 and TRBJ2-7, reads EAGVTQFPSHSVIEKGQTVTLRCDPISGHDNLYWYRRVMGKEIKFLLHFVKESKQDESGMPNNRFLAERTGGTYSTLKVQPAELEDSGVYFCASSHLGQAGEQYFGPGTRLTVT.

The chain combines TRBV5-1 with TRBJ2-1; D is possibly TRBD1 (5 bases). The CDR3 has 15 amino acids. The germline CDR1 and CDR2 sequences are SGHRS and YFSETQ. V lost 0 bases and J 5 bases, leaving 12 bases between the germline ends. The chain's CDR3 is CASSLEGVPNNEQFF. The CDR3 nucleotides are TGCGCCAGCAGCTTGGAAGGGGTTCCTAACAATGAGCAGTTCTTC.